This T cell receptor (beta chain) was identified during a study of T cell therapy after organ transplantation. Across the study: Across 2 to 6 intravenous infusions, patients got a median of 1.92 x 10^8 CMV-specific T cells.

The table came from immunoSEQ multiplex PCR; TCRdb's copy has only in-frame clones and leaves some out. This sample carries approximately 20,000 clones, roughly four fifths of them seen once, and the ten largest clones take about 10%. V dropped 5 bases and J dropped 6 bases, with 13 bases sitting between them. This CDR3 comprises 13 residues. Germline CDR1 and CDR2: PRHDT and FYEKMQ (reference sequence). Study results and caveats: Reconstitution after therapy seemingly combined transferred and product-undetected endogenous clonotypes. Pretherapy CD8 clonality inversely correlated with its fold change after therapy.

On this clone itself: Its target is not known.

Time point of the sample: 4-8 weeks after completion of therapy. Drug-resistant or recurrent cytomegalovirus affected these solid-organ transplant recipient patients. The clonotype was recovered from a human patient who had received a solid organ transplant and had CMV disease. Some T cells may be the graft donor's. J is TRBJ2-5 and V is TRBV13; D is uncertain. The sample in question was CD8+ T cells from blood, obtained after autologous CMV-specific T cell therapy. CDR3 nucleotides: TGTGCCAGCAGCCCCCTTCGCGGACAGACCCAGTACTTC. Its translation is CASSPLRGQTQYF.